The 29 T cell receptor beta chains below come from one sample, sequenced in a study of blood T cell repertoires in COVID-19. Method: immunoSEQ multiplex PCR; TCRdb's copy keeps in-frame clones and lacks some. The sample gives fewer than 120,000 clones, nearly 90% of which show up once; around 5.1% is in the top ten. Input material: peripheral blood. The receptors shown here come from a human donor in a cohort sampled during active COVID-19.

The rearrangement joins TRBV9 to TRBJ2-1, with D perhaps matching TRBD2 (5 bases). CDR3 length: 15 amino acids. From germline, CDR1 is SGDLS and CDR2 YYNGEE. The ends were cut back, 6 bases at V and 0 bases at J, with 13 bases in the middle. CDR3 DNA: TGTGCCAGCAACGAGGGATCCCCCTCCTACAATGAGCAGTTCTTC. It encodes CASNEGSPSYNEQFF.

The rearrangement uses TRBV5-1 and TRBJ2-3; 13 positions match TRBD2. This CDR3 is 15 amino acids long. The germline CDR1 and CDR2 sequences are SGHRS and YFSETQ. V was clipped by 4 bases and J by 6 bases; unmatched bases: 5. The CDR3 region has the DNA TGCGCCAGCAGCCCATCGACTAGCGGGAGGGATACGCAGTATTTT. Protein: CASSPSTSGRDTQYF.

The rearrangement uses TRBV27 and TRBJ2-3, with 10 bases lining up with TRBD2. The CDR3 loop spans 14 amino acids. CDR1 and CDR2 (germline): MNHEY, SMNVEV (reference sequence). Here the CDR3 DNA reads TGTAGCACGGGGGGACTAGCGCGTACAGATACGCAGTATTTT. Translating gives CSTGGLARTDTQYF.

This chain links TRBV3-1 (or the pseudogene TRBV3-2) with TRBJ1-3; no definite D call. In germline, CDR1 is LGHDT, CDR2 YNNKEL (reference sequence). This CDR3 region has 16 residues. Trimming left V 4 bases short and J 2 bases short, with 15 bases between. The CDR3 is CASSPVASHTGNTIYF. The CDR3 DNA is TGTGCCAGCAGCCCGGTAGCAAGTCACACTGGAAACACCATATATTTT.

The CDR3 DNA is TGTGCCAGCAGCTTCAGACTAGCGGGAGAGGGAGAGACCCAGTACTTC. Its protein is CASSFRLAGEGETQYF. V is TRBV9 and J is TRBJ2-5; 12 bases align to TRBD2. Per the germline V gene, CDR1 is SGDLS and CDR2 is YYNGEE. V was clipped by 4 bases and J by 4 bases; unmatched bases: 8. The CDR3 length is 16 residues.

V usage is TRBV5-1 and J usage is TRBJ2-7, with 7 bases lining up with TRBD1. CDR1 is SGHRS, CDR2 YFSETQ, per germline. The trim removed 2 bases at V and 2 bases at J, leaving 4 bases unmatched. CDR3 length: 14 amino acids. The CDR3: CASSFNRGPYEQYF. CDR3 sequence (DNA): TGCGCCAGCAGCTTCAACAGGGGTCCCTACGAGCAGTACTTC.

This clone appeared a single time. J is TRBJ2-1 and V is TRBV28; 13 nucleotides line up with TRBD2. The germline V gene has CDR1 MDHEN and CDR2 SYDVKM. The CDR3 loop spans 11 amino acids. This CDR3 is CRTSGSKEQFF. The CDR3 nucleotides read TGTCGGACTAGCGGGAGCAAGGAGCAGTTCTTC. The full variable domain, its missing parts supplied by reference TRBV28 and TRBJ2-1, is DVKVTQSSRYLVKRTGEKVFLECVQDMDHENMFWYRQDPGLGLRLIYFSYDVKMKEKGDIPEGYSVSREKKERFSLILESASTNQTSMYLCRTSGSKEQFFGPGTRLTVL.

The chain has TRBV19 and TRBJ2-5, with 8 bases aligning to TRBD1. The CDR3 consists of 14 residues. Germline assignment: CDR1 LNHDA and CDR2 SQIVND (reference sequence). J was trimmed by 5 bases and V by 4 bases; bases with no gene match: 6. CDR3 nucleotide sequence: TGTGCCAGTAGTAGGACAGGGTCTGGTGAGACCCAGTACTTC. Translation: CASSRTGSGETQYF.

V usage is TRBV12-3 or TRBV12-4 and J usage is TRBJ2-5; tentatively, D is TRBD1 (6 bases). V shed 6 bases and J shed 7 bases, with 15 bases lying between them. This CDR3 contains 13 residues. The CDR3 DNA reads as TGTGCCAGCAGCTTAATGGGGGCAACGACCCAGTACTTC. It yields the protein CASSLMGATTQYF.

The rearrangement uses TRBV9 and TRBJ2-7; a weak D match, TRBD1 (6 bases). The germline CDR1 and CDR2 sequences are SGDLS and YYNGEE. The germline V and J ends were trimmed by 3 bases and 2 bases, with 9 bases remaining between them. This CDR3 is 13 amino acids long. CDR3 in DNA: TGTGCCAGCAGCGGGGACACCCCCTACGAGCAGTACTTC. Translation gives CASSGDTPYEQYF. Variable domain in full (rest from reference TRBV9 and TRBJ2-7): DSGVTQTPKHLITATGQRVTLRCSPRSGDLSVYWYQQSLDQGLQFLIQYYNGEERAKGNILERFSAQQFPDLHSELNLSSLELGDSALYFCASSGDTPYEQYFGPGTRLTVT.

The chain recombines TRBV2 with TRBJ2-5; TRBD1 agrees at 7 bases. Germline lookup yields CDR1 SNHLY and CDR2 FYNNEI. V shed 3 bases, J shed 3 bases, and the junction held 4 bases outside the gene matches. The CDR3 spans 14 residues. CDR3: CASSDGQGEETQYF. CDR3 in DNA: TGTGCCAGCAGTGATGGGCAGGGGGAAGAGACCCAGTACTTC.

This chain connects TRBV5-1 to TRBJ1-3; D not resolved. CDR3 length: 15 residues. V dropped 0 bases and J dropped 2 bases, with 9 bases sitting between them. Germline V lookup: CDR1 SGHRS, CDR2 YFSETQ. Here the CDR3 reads CASSLASTPGNTIYF. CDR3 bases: TGCGCCAGCAGCTTGGCTAGCACGCCTGGAAACACCATATATTTT.

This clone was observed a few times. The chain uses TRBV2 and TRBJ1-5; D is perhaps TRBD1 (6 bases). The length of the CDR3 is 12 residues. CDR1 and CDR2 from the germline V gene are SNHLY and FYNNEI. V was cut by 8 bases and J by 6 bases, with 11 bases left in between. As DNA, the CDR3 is TGTGCCAGCGGCAGGGGATCTCAGCCCCAGCATTTT. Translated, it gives CASGRGSQPQHF.

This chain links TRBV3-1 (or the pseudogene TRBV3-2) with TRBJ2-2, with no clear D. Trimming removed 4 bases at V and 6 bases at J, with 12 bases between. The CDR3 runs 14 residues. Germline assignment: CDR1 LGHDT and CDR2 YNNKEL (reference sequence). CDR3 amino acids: CASSPRRVAGELFF. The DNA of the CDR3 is TGTGCCAGCAGCCCAAGGAGAGTAGCCGGGGAGCTGTTTTTT.

The CDR3 region has the DNA TGTGCCAGCAGCCAAGGTTCAGTTAACACTGAAGCTTTCTTT. This codes for CASSQGSVNTEAFF. The rearrangement links TRBV14 to TRBJ1-1; D not resolved. Germline V CDR1 and CDR2: SGHDN, FVKESK. V was pared by 1 base and J by 2 bases, with 8 bases between. CDR3 size: 14 residues.

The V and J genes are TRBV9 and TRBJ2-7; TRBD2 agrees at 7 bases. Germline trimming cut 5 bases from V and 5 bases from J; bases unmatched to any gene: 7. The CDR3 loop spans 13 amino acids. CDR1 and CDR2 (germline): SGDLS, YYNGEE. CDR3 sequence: CASSGGLGHEQYF. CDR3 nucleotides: TGTGCCAGCAGTGGAGGACTAGGACACGAGCAGTACTTC.

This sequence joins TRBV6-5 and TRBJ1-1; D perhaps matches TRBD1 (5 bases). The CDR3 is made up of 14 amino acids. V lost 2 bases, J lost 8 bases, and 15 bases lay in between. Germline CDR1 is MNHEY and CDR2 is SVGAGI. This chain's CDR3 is CASSYRPGGPEAFF. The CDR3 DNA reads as TGTGCCAGCAGTTACAGGCCGGGGGGACCCGAAGCTTTCTTT.

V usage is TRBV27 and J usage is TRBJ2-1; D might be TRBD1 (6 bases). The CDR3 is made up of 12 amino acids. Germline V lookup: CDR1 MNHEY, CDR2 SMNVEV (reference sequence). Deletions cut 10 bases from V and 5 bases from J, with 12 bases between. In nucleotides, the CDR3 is TGTGCCATTACAGGGCGGAACAATGAGCAGTTCTTC. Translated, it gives CAITGRNNEQFF.

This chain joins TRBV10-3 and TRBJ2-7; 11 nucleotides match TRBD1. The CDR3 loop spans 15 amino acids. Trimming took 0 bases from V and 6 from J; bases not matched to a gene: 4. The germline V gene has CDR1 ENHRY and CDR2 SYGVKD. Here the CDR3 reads CAISESGQGVGEQYF. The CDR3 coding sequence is TGTGCCATCAGTGAGTCGGGACAGGGGGTCGGCGAGCAGTACTTC.

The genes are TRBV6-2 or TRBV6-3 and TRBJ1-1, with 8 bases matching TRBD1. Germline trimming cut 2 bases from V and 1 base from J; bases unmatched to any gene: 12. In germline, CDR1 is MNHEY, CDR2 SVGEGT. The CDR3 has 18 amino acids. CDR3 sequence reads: CASSYRDRGRRGNTEAFF. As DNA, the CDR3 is TGTGCCAGCAGTTACCGAGACAGGGGTCGAAGGGGGAACACTGAAGCTTTCTTT.

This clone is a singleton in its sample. The CDR3 DNA sequence: TGCGCCAGCAGCCAGGGACTAGGGAGGGGGGATACGCAGTATTTT. Amino acids: CASSQGLGRGDTQYF. The chain carries TRBV4-3 and TRBJ2-3; TRBD2 matches 8 bases. From germline, CDR1 is LGHNA and CDR2 YSLEER. With 3 bases clipped from V and 6 bases from J, the junction kept 8 bases outside the gene matches. The CDR3 runs 15 residues.

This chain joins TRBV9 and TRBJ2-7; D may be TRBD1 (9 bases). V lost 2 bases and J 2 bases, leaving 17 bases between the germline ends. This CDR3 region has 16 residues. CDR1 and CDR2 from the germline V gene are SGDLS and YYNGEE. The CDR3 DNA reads TGTGCCAGCAGCGTCACGGGGGGGACAGGGCCCTACGAGCAGTACTTC. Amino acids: CASSVTGGTGPYEQYF.

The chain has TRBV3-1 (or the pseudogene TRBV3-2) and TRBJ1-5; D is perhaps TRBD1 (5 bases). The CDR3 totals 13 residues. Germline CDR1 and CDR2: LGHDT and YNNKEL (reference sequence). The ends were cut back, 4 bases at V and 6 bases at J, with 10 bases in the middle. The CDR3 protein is CASSLDSSQPQHF. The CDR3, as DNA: TGTGCCAGCAGCCTCGACAGTAGTCAGCCCCAGCATTTT.

CDR3 sequence (DNA): TGTGCCAGCACAAGCAGGGAAAGGGAAAATGAGCAGTTCTTC. It is translated as CASTSRERENEQFF. The V gene is TRBV11-2, the J gene TRBJ2-1; D might be TRBD1 (5 bases). The CDR3 length is 14 residues. With 7 bases removed from V and 7 bases from J, the gap between germline ends came to 17 bases. The germline V gene encodes CDR1 SGHAT and CDR2 FQNNGV.

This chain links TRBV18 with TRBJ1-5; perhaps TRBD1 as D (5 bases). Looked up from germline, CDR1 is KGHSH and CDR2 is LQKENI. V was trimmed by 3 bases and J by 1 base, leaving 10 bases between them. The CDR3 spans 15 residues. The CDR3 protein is CASSPWQGSNQPQHF. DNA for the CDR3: TGTGCCAGCTCACCCTGGCAGGGCAGCAATCAGCCCCAGCATTTT.

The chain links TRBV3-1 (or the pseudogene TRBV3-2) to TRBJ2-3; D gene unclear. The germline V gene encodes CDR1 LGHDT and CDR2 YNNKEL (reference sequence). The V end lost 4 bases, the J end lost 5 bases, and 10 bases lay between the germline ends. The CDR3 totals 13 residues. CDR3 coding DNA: TGTGCCAGCAGCCCTACCCCAAAAGATACGCAGTATTTT. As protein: CASSPTPKDTQYF.

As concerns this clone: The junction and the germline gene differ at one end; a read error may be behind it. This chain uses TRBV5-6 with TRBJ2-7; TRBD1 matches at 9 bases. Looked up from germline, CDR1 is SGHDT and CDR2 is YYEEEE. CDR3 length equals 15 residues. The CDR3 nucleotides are TGTGCCAGCAGACAAACAGGGGGCGCCTCCAACGAGCAGTACTTC. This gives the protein CASRQTGGASNEQYF.

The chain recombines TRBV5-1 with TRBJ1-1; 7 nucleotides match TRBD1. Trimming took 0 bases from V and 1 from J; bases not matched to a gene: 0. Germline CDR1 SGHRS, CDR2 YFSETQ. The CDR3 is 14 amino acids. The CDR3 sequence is CASSLGTGNTEAFF. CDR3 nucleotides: TGCGCCAGCAGCTTGGGGACAGGGAACACTGAAGCTTTCTTT.

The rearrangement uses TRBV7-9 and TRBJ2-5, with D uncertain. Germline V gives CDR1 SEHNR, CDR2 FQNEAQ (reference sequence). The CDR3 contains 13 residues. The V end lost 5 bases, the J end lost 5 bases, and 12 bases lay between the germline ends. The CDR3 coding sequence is TGTGCCAGCAGCCCCCCGCCTGAGGAGACCCAGTACTTC. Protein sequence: CASSPPPEETQYF.